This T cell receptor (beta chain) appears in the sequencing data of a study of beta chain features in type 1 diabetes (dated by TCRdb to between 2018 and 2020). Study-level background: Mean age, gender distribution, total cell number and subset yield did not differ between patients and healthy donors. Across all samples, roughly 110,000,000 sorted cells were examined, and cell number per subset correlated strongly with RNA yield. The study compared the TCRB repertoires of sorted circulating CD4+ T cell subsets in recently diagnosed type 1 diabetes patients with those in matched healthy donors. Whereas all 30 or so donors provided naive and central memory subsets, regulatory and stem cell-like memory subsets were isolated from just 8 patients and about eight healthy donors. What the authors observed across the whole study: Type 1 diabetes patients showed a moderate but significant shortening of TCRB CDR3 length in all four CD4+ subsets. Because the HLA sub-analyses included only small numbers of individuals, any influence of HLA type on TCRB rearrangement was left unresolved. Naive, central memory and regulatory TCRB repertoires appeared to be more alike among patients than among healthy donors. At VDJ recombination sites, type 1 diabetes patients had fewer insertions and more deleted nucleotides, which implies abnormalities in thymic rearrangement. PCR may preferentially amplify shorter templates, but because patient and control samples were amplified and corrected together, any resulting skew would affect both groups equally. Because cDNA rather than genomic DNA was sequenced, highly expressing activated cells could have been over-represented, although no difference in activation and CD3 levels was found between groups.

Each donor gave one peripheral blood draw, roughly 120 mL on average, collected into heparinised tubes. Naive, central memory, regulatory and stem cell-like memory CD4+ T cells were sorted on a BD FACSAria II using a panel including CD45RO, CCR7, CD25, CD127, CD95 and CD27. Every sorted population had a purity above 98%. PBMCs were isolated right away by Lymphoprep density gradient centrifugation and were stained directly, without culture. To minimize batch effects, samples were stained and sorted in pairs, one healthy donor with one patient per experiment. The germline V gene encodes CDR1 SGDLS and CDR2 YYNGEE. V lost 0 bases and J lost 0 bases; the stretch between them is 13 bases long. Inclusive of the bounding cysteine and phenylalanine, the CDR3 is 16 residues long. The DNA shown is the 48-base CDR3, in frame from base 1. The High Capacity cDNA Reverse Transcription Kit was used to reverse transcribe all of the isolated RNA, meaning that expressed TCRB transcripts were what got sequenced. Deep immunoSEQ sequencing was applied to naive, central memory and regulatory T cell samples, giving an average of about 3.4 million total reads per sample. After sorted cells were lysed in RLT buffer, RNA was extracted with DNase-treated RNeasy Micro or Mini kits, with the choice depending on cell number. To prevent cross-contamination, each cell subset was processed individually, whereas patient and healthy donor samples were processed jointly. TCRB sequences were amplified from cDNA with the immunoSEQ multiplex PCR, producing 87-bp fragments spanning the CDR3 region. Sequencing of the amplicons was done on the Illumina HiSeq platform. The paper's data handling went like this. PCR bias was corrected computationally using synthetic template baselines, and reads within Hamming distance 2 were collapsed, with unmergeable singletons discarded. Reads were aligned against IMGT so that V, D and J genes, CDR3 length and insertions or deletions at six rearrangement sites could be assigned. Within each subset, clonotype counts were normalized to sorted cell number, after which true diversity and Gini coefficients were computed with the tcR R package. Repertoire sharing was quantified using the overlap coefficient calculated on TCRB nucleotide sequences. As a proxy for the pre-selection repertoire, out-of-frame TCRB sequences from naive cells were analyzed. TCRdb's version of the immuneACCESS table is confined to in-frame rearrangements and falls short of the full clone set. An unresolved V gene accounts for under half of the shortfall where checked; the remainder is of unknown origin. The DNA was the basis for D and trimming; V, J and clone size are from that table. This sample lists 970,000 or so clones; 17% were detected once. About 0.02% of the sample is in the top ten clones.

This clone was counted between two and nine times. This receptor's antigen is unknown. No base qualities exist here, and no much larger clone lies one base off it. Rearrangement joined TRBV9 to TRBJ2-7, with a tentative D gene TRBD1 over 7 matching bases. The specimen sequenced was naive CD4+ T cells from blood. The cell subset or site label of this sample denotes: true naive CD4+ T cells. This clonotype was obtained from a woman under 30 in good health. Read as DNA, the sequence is TGTGCCAGCAGCGTAGTACCGGGGGACAGCTCCTACGAGCAGTACTTC. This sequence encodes CASSVVPGDSSYEQYF.